Listed below are T cell receptor beta chains from one sample, sequenced in a study of long-term antiretroviral therapy in people with HIV. Some clones are missing from TCRdb's copy, which holds only in-frame ones; the method was immunoSEQ multiplex PCR. The sample records around 15,000 clones, around 80% being singletons. The sample consisted of unsorted PBMCs, taken 2.1 years after starting antiretroviral therapy. All receptors derive from a middle-aged man with HIV. The CDR3 runs from the conserved cysteine through the conserved F or W. D genes are given only for firm matches. Where a row states a size, it is once, few, many or the class of an expanded clone; other rows omit it.

CDR3 | DNA | J | V | D | size
CASSEGPGGRGEAFF | TGTGCCAGCAGTGAAGGGCCCGGGGGCAGGGGTGAAGCTTTCTTT | TRBJ1-1 | TRBV6-1 | - | -
CASSLAGGNQPQHF | TGCGCCAGCAGCTTGGCCGGGGGGAATCAGCCCCAGCATTTT | TRBJ1-5 | TRBV5-1 | - | -
CASSPRDSNQPQHF | TGTGCCAGCAGCCCTCGGGACAGCAATCAGCCCCAGCATTTT | TRBJ1-5 | TRBV7-9 | - | once
CAITSGGTDTQYF | TGTGCCATCACTAGCGGGGGCACAGATACGCAGTATTTT | TRBJ2-3 | TRBV10-3 | TRBD2 | -
CAWSLSAGAAEHF | TGTGCCTGGAGTCTCTCAGCCGGGGCCGCCGAGCATTTT | TRBJ1-5 | TRBV30 | - | few
CASSGTGNSPLHF | TGTGCCAGCAGCGGGACAGGGAATTCACCCCTCCACTTT | TRBJ1-6 | TRBV2 | TRBD1 | -
CASGPNPGRVRSGANVLTF | TGTGCTAGTGGTCCCAACCCCGGCAGGGTTAGATCGGGGGCCAACGTCCTGACTTTC | TRBJ2-6 | TRBV12-5 | - | once
CASSLGSSYEQYF | TGCGCCAGCAGCCTTGGGAGCTCCTACGAGCAGTACTTC | TRBJ2-7 | TRBV4-1 | - | -
CASSVENTGELFF | TGTGCCAGCAGCGTAGAAAACACCGGGGAGCTGTTTTTT | TRBJ2-2 | TRBV9 | - | -
CASFEGGTDTQYF | TGTGCCAGCTTCGAAGGGGGCACAGATACGCAGTATTTT | TRBJ2-3 | TRBV18 | - | -
CASSPKGLAGYNEQFF | TGTGCCAGCAGCCCGAAGGGGTTAGCGGGATACAATGAGCAGTTCTTC | TRBJ2-1 | TRBV7-9 | TRBD2 | -
CASSEVGGLNQPQHF | TGTGCCAGCAGTGAGGTTGGAGGACTCAATCAGCCCCAGCATTTT | TRBJ1-5 | TRBV6-1 | - | -
CASSFTGNQPQHF | TGTGCCAGCAGCTTCACAGGCAATCAGCCCCAGCATTTT | TRBJ1-5 | TRBV5-6 | - | once
CASSSTFQGGHEQFF | TGTGCCAGCAGCTCGACTTTCCAGGGCGGGCATGAGCAGTTCTTC | TRBJ2-1 | TRBV7-9 | - | -
CASGWGGGDEKLFF | TGTGCTAGTGGTTGGGGGGGTGGAGATGAAAAACTGTTTTTT | TRBJ1-4 | TRBV12-5 | - | -
CASSRRGVAYEQYF | TGTGCCAGTAGTAGGCGAGGTGTTGCCTACGAGCAGTACTTC | TRBJ2-7 | TRBV19 | - | -
CASSVSGVSSGNTIYF | TGTGCCAGCAGCGTCTCAGGGGTTAGCTCTGGAAACACCATATATTTT | TRBJ1-3 | TRBV9 | - | -
CASTLGTDTEAFF | TGTGCCAGCACATTGGGCACAGACACTGAAGCTTTCTTT | TRBJ1-1 | TRBV6-1 | - | -
CAISHPATDTEAFF | TGTGCCATCAGTCACCCAGCCACCGACACTGAAGCTTTCTTT | TRBJ1-1 | TRBV10-3 | - | -
CASSSPQGRGSPLHF | TGTGCCAGCAGTTCCCCACAGGGACGTGGTTCACCCCTCCACTTT | TRBJ1-6 | TRBV6-6 | - | -
CASSFRIGRGARETEAFF | TGTGCCAGCAGCTTTAGGATTGGGAGGGGGGCCCGGGAGACTGAAGCTTTCTTT | TRBJ1-1 | TRBV11-3 | - | -
CASSFVITGEAFF | TGTGCCAGCAGTTTTGTAATTACCGGAGAAGCTTTCTTT | TRBJ1-1 | TRBV27 | - | -
CASSLGQFDTEAFF | TGTGCCAGCAGCTTGGGACAGTTCGACACTGAAGCTTTCTTT | TRBJ1-1 | TRBV13 | TRBD1 | -
CASSTISGLDNEQFF | TGTGCCAGCAGCACGATCTCGGGACTGGACAATGAGCAGTTCTTC | TRBJ2-1 | TRBV11-3 | - | -
CASSAFIAGEENEQFF | TGTGCCAGCAGCGCTTTTATCGCGGGGGAGGAAAATGAGCAGTTCTTC | TRBJ2-1 | TRBV7-2 | TRBD2 | medium-sized
CASSSPDRGRSQPQHF | TGTGCCAGCAGTTCCCCCGACAGGGGGCGAAGTCAGCCCCAGCATTTT | TRBJ1-5 | TRBV6-5 | TRBD1 | few
CASSGGLYEKLFF | TGTGCCAGCAGTGGAGGTCTCTATGAAAAACTGTTTTTT | TRBJ1-4 | TRBV2 | - | -
CASWDRGDYGYTF | TGTGCCAGCTGGGACAGGGGGGACTATGGCTACACCTTC | TRBJ1-2 | TRBV7-9 | TRBD1 | few
CASSRATGQDTEAFF | TGTGCCAGTAGTAGGGCGACAGGGCAGGACACTGAAGCTTTCTTT | TRBJ1-1 | TRBV19 | TRBD1 | -
CAITSQGTGSTDTQYF | TGTGCCATCACCTCTCAGGGGACAGGTAGCACAGATACGCAGTATTTT | TRBJ2-3 | TRBV10-3 | TRBD1 | -
CASSYFGAPLHF | TGTGCCAGCAGTTACTTTGGTGCACCCCTCCACTTT | TRBJ1-6 | TRBV6-5 | - | -
CASSPLGTTDTQYF | TGTGCCAGTAGTCCTCTGGGGACAACAGATACGCAGTATTTT | TRBJ2-3 | TRBV19 | - | -
CASSLQRDRPTNYGYTF | TGTGCCAGCAGTTTACAGCGGGACAGGCCAACTAACTATGGCTACACCTTC | TRBJ1-2 | TRBV27 | TRBD1 | -
CASTKREFRTEAFF | TGTGCCAGTACCAAGCGAGAGTTTAGGACTGAAGCTTTCTTT | TRBJ1-1 | TRBV19 | - | -
CASSLGSSGGARYNEQFF | TGCGCCAGCAGCTTGGGATCTAGCGGGGGGGCACGATACAATGAGCAGTTCTTC | TRBJ2-1 | TRBV5-1 | TRBD2 | -
CASSHYDREGGYTF | TGTGCCAGCAGCCATTACGACAGGGAGGGCGGCTACACCTTC | TRBJ1-2 | TRBV5-5 | TRBD1 | -
CSVGGTSGALDTQYF | TGCAGCGTTGGCGGGACTAGCGGGGCTTTGGATACGCAGTATTTT | TRBJ2-3 | TRBV29-1 | TRBD2 | once
CASSVAIGNTEAFF | TGCGCCAGCAGCGTGGCCATCGGGAACACTGAAGCTTTCTTT | TRBJ1-1 | TRBV5-1 | - | -
CTTPRAFF | TGCACCACTCCAAGGGCTTTCTTT | TRBJ1-1 | TRBV20-1 | - | once
CASSLDLAGSAMNTEAFF | TGCGCCAGCAGCTTGGACCTTGCGGGGTCGGCAATGAACACTGAAGCTTTCTTT | TRBJ1-1 | TRBV5-1 | - | -
CATSRTWTVEFYEQYF | TGTGCCACCAGCAGGACCTGGACAGTGGAGTTCTACGAGCAGTACTTC | TRBJ2-7 | TRBV15 | - | -
CASSLAQIRAEQFF | TGTGCCAGCAGCTTAGCTCAGATTAGGGCCGAGCAGTTCTTC | TRBJ2-1 | TRBV7-2 | - | -
CASSEGWTTSSEKLFF | TGTGCCAGCAGTGAAGGATGGACGACAAGTAGCGAAAAACTGTTTTTT | TRBJ1-4 | TRBV25-1 | - | -
CASSLEWAGESTDTQYF | TGTGCCAGCAGCTTAGAATGGGCAGGGGAAAGCACAGATACGCAGTATTTT | TRBJ2-3 | TRBV7-9 | - | -
CASSQDWTGGETQYF | TGCGCCAGCAGCCAAGATTGGACAGGGGGAGAGACCCAGTACTTC | TRBJ2-5 | TRBV4-1 | TRBD1 | -
CASRGTGGLFEQFF | TGTGCCAGTAGGGGGACAGGGGGCCTTTTCGAGCAGTTCTTC | TRBJ2-1 | TRBV19 | TRBD1 | -
CAWSVLGAGEQYF | TGTGCCTGGAGTGTACTGGGGGCAGGCGAGCAGTACTTC | TRBJ2-7 | TRBV30 | - | -
CASSLTGEFGYTF | TGTGCCAGCAGCCTGACAGGGGAGTTTGGCTACACCTTC | TRBJ1-2 | TRBV7-9 | TRBD1 | few
CAWSVRARGYTEAFF | TGTGCCTGGAGTGTACGGGCCCGTGGGTACACTGAAGCTTTCTTT | TRBJ1-1 | TRBV30 | - | -
CATSSRDSITDTQYF | TGTGCCACCAGCAGCCGGGACAGTATCACAGATACGCAGTATTTT | TRBJ2-3 | TRBV15 | TRBD1 | -
CASSVDRIADTQYF | TGCGCCAGCAGCGTCGACAGGATAGCAGATACGCAGTATTTT | TRBJ2-3 | TRBV5-1 | - | -
CASSYGQGSEAFF | TGTGCCAGCAGTTACGGACAGGGGTCTGAAGCTTTCTTT | TRBJ1-1 | TRBV6-5 | TRBD1 | -
CASSGQGITGELFF | TGTGCCAGCAGTGGACAGGGGATCACCGGGGAGCTGTTTTTT | TRBJ2-2 | TRBV25-1 | TRBD1 | few
CASSQARLAGQETQYF | TGCGCCAGCAGCCAGGCAAGACTAGCGGGGCAAGAGACCCAGTACTTC | TRBJ2-5 | TRBV4-1 | TRBD2 | -
CASSSYSVASGGVYNEQFF | TGTGCCAGCAGCTCCTACTCGGTGGCTAGCGGGGGAGTCTACAATGAGCAGTTCTTC | TRBJ2-1 | TRBV13 | TRBD2 | -
CASSRNRVATNEKLFF | TGTGCCAGCTCACGAAACAGGGTTGCAACTAATGAAAAACTGTTTTTT | TRBJ1-4 | TRBV18 | - | -
CASSLTKDEQYF | TGTGCCAGCAGCTTGACCAAGGACGAGCAGTACTTC | TRBJ2-7 | TRBV5-6 | - | -